The entry that follows covers one T cell receptor beta chain sequence. Its antigen has not been determined. No quality values exist for individual bases; no much larger clone is one base distant. This record comes from a study of cytomegalovirus exposure and HLA in healthy donors (TCRdb year 2017). Notes on the research overall: An earlier analysis of approximately 640 of the donors reported about 290 Gb of sequence data and 100 million to 140 million unique TCR beta sequences from 150 million to 200 million T cells. An early release covering around 630 HLA-typed donors comprised about 300 gigabases of sequencing data and around 80 million unique TCR sequences. Of the roughly 390 genotyped donors, approximately 82% fell in the genetic ancestry cluster associated with self-reported Caucasian donors. The study was designed to test whether signatures of past pathogen exposure could be identified by cataloging public T cell receptors. The study profiled the T cell repertoires of hundreds of subjects by immunosequencing and related them to cytomegalovirus serostatus. Along with the roughly 700-subject first cohort, a separate validation cohort of roughly 110 different subjects was used. High-throughput TCR immunosequencing, statistical association of individual TCRs with disease status, and machine learning were combined to predict cytomegalovirus infection status. In a later analysis, previously published TCR beta repertoires from roughly 710 donors were re-analyzed and high-resolution HLA genotyping was added so that TCR occurrence patterns could be studied. Rather than drawing on any new phenotypic data, the later analysis identified candidate immune exposures from TCR beta sequences and the way those sequences occurred across donors. To decide whether each TCR beta V gene segment behaved as functional or pseudogenic, an earlier analysis of approximately 620 of the donors relied on high-throughput TCR beta sequencing. Donor age, sex, ethnicity and CMV serostatus were collected together with the repertoire data. In a later genetic analysis, genome-wide SNP genotypes for about three fifths of the 666 donors were used, and that subset was treated as a discovery cohort. All discovery cohort repertoires had been generated on a single sequencing platform. Both class I and class II loci were covered by HLA typing, at four-digit resolution. Typing coverage varied by locus: about 620-630 donors for A, B, C, DRB1 and DQB1; more than 500 for DQA1; 600 to 610 for DPA1; 450 to 480 for DPB1. Roughly 5 DR-DQ haplotypes were handled as single units for association and clustering, since linkage in the cohort was strong. Among about 410 genotyped donors of the cohort, an average of roughly 230,000 unique TCR beta nucleotide sequences was sequenced per donor, of which roughly 18% were non-productive.

In total, 630 or so healthy bone marrow donors made up the cohort. All cohort members were sampled while nominally healthy, although unrecorded immune exposures were likely present. The donor was CMV seropositive and belonged to the group of about 290 seropositive cohort members. A peripheral blood sample was collected from each donor, and TCR beta sequencing was performed on peripheral blood mononuclear cells. Genomic DNA was extracted from the blood cell samples with the Qiagen DNeasy Blood Extraction Kit. V is cut back by 1 base and J by 8 bases, with 7 bases in the junction unmatched. The CDR3, cysteine through phenylalanine, is 15 amino acids long. Only the CDR3 DNA stays, 45 bases, in frame from base 1. The germline V gene provides CDR1 SGHDT and CDR2 YYEEEE. Library preparation was by the immunoSEQ multiplex PCR assay. For the multiplex PCR, a mixture combining 60 forward primers for TCR Vbeta segments and 13 reverse primers for TCR Jbeta segments was used. A multiplex PCR assay on genomic DNA amplified the CDR3 region of rearranged TCR beta genes. Amplified TCR beta libraries were sequenced as 87-base-pair reads on the Illumina HiSeq System. The original methods were these. In a later analysis, 70 million to 95 million unique TCR beta chains were counted across the 500 to 700 repertoires, and around 11 million of these chains were shared by at least two donors. To remove PCR and sequencing errors, raw reads were error-corrected and collapsed into unique sequences using a nearest-neighbor algorithm that merged closely related sequences. V, D and J gene segments were assigned by aligning CDR3 sequences to IMGT reference sequences. For a sequence to be retained, a match of at least six nucleotides was required to both a V gene segment and a J gene segment. A rearrangement was called productive if the CDR3 had no stop codons and remained in frame with V and J, and every other rearrangement was called non-productive. Following IMGT convention, CDR3 was defined as the stretch from the second conserved V-encoded cysteine up to the conserved J-encoded phenylalanine. The earlier analysis of about 570 of the donors excluded any sequence lacking an unambiguous match to a single V gene segment. In an earlier analysis of several hundred of the donors, V segments were called functional above 56.7% productive rearrangements and were called segregating when the between-donor standard deviation exceeded 5%. A statistical classification framework was built for diagnosing cytomegalovirus status from the catalog of TCR beta chain sequences. In a later analysis, TCR nucleotide sequences were compared against IMGT/GENE-DB human TR gene sequences so that V and J genes could be assigned. The TCRdist pipeline was used in a later analysis to assign CDR3 sequences and most-parsimonious VDJ recombination scenarios. In a later analysis, each TCR beta chain was defined by its CDR3 amino acid sequence together with its V-gene family, and reads lacking a unique V-gene family were excluded. A later analysis removed 592 highly shared, low-generation-probability nucleotide sequences to deal with suspected cross-contamination and a sequencing artifact. A later analysis calculated a clonal expansion index for each public chain from normalized within-repertoire ranks of inferred template counts. Generation probabilities in a later analysis came from a VDJ recombination model fitted to out-of-frame rearrangements, and those results were checked against IGoR. A later analysis scored TCR-TCR, TCR-HLA and TCR-CMV co-occurrence with hypergeometric tests, applying a repertoire-size bias correction to TCR pairs. False discovery rates were estimated in a later analysis by permuting HLA or CMV assignments 20 times. In a later analysis, co-occurring TCRs were grouped with DBSCAN, and TCRdist sequence similarity was added when clustering was performed within HLA-allele-positive subsets. Repertoires with fewer than 30,000 or more than 120,000 public chains, plus five repertoires with anomalous nucleotide sharing, were excluded from co-occurrence clustering. As stored in TCRdb, this immuneACCESS dataset retains in-frame rearrangements with V and J assigned. A fraction of the clones does not appear; measured against another copy, unresolved V genes explain less than half of the discrepancy, and the remainder lacks a known reason. The V and J calls and clone size are taken from that table; D and trimming were inferred from the DNA. The sample table lists over 95,000 clones, approximately 69% of them with a count of one. More than 3.5% of the sample rests with the top ten.

Study-wide findings and limitations: In vitro tests confirmed that a few of the cytomegalovirus-associated TCR beta chains recognize cytomegalovirus antigens. Only TCR beta chains were sequenced in this cohort, and the absence of alpha or paired-chain data limited detectable features. The classifier was reported to diagnose cytomegalovirus status with high specificity and sensitivity in both the original and validation cohorts. A further reported finding was that TCR beta sequences accurately predicted the HLA-A and HLA-B alleles for most subjects in the first cohort. HLA typing was unavailable for some donors at each locus, so association tests used only the typed subset. According to a later analysis, TCR association rates differed among HLA loci, with DRB1 alleles showing the most associated TCRs and HLA-C alleles showing the fewest. Broadly in line with IMGT annotations, most TCR beta V segments showed up in productive rearrangements about 90% or about 30% of the time in an earlier analysis of around 600 of the donors. The 87-base-pair reads could not distinguish some IMGT-functional V segments, including TRBV6-2 and TRBV6-3, so those segments were excluded. V-gene and J-gene trimming of TCR beta chains was associated with a missense DCLRE1C variant in a later genetic analysis, and the association was replicated in an independent cohort. The study gave a list of 150 to 200 TCR beta chains associated with cytomegalovirus. In a later analysis, several top co-occurrence clusters were reported to appear linked to parvovirus B19, influenza, CMV and Epstein-Barr virus. In a later genetic analysis, fewer N-insertions in productive TCRs were reported among donors in an Asian-associated ancestry cluster than the approximately 710-donor mean. The authors suggested that the approach could potentially be generalized to other disease states and immunological phenotypes. Presence/absence analyses assumed roughly uniform sequencing depth across donors, an assumption that may not hold. Linkage disequilibrium might explain the correlated functional status among segregating V segments, but an unknown experimental factor could not be ruled out. When HLA alleles, especially DR and DQ, strongly co-occurred, attributing TCR associations to individual alleles was difficult. At a false discovery rate of 0.05, a later analysis linked fewer than 20,000 TCR beta sequences to specific HLA alleles. For the cohort, immune exposure information was limited to CMV serostatus. Most CMV-associated TCR beta chains appeared to be HLA-restricted in a later analysis, and the HLA associations seemed to be driven largely by CMV exposure. A group of highly shared sequence variants was considered likely to be a technical artifact of the sequencing pipeline. A later analysis found that HLA-associated TCR beta chains were more clonally expanded and had lower generation probabilities than equally common non-associated chains. Because counts were too low, roughly 18 rarely observed V segments, including chromosome 9 orphons, were left out of the earlier analysis of 587 of the donors. Most TCR sequences were seen in very few donors, while some public TCRs were found in many individuals.

Material: PBMCs. This receptor was taken from a woman aged 40 to 50 in good health and CMV-seropositive. The rearranged segments are TRBV5-6 and TRBJ1-4, with 8 middle bases fitting TRBD1. CDR3 reads: CASSLLGQEAEKLFF. The DNA sequence is given as TGTGCCAGCAGCTTGTTGGGACAGGAGGCGGAAAAACTGTTTTTT.